This entry describes one T cell receptor (beta chain). The PCR contained 60 Vbeta and 13 Jbeta primers. TCRdb keeps only in-frame clones here, not all; method: immunoSEQ multiplex PCR. Of roughly 66,000 clones in the sample, about 61% were seen once. J was trimmed by 7 bases and V by 7 bases; bases with no gene match: 4. Germline loops: CDR1 SNHLY, CDR2 FYNNEI. The CDR3 contains 14 residues. The data stem from a study of cytomegalovirus exposure and HLA in healthy donors. V usage is TRBV2 and J usage is TRBJ2-5, with 15 bases matching TRBD2. The TCR sequence derives from a woman aged 50 to 60 in good health and CMV-seronegative. Sequenced: PBMCs. CDR3 in amino acids: CASTRTSGRGTQYF. CDR3 DNA sequence: TGTGCCAGCACCCGGACTAGCGGGAGGGGGACCCAGTACTTC.